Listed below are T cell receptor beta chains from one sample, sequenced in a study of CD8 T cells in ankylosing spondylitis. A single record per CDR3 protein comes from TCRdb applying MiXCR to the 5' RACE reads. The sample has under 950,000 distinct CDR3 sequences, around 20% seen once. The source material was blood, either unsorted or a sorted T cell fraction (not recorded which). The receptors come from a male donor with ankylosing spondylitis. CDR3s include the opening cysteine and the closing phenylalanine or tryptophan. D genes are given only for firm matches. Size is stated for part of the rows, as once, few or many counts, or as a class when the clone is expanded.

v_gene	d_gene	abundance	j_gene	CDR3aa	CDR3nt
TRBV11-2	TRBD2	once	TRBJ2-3	CASRRLAGGGTDTQYF	TGTGCCAGCAGGCGACTAGCGGGAGGGGGGACAGATACGCAGTATTTT
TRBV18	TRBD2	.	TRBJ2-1	CASSLRLAAVYNEQFF	TGTGCCAGCTCATTGCGACTAGCGGCGGTCTACAATGAGCAGTTCTTC
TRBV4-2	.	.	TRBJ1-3	CASSQVVAGNTIYF	TGTGCCAGCAGCCAAGTGGTTGCTGGAAACACCATATATTTT
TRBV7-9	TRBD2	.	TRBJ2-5	CASSLSRRGGSQETQYF	TGTGCCAGCAGCTTATCTAGACGGGGGGGGTCCCAAGAGACCCAGTACTTC
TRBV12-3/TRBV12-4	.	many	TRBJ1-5	CASSLGQGLNQPQHF	TGTGCCAGCAGTTTAGGGCAGGGTCTCAATCAGCCCCAGCATTTT
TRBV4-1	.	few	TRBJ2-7	CASSKPPGEQYF	TGCGCCAGCAGCAAACCACCCGGAGAGCAGTACTTC
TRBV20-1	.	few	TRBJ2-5	CSARDPNAGTQETQYF	TGCAGTGCTAGAGATCCCAACGCCGGGACTCAAGAGACCCAGTACTTC
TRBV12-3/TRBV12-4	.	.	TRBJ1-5	CASSQTANNQPQHF	TGTGCCAGCAGTCAAACAGCTAATAATCAGCCCCAGCATTTT
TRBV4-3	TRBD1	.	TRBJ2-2	CASSAEGAGITGELFF	TGCGCCAGCAGTGCAGAGGGGGCAGGGATCACCGGGGAGCTGTTTTTT
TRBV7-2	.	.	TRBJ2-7	CASSPGGAGEQYF	TGTGCCAGCAGCCCTGGGGGGGCGGGCGAGCAGTACTTC
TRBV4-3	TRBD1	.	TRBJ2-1	CASSQDSRTGGQFF	TGCGCCAGCAGCCAAGATAGTAGGACAGGAGGGCAGTTCTTC
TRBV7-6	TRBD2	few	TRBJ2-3	CASSPTGLAGVDTQYF	TGTGCCAGCAGCCCGACCGGACTAGCGGGAGTGGATACGCAGTATTTT
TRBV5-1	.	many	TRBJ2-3	CASSQEGTADTQYF	TGCGCCAGCAGCCAGGAGGGGACGGCCGATACGCAGTATTTT
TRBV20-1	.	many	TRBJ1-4	CSARDQGGAGIF	TGCAGTGCTAGAGATCAAGGGGGGGCCGGAATATTT
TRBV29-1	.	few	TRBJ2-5	CSVVVPPGETQYF	TGCAGCGTTGTCGTCCCGCCGGGGGAGACCCAGTACTTC
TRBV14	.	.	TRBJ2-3	CASSQVLTDTQYF	TGTGCCAGCAGCCAGGTCCTCACAGATACGCAGTATTTT
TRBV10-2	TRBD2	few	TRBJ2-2	CASKLGTSAGELFF	TGCGCCAGCAAGCTCGGGACTAGTGCCGGGGAGCTGTTTTTT
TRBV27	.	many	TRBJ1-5	CASRPRQYGQPQHF	TGTGCCAGCAGACCCAGACAGTACGGGCAGCCCCAGCATTTT
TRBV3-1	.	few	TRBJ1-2	CASSQNSEDYGYTF	TGTGCCAGCAGCCAGAACAGCGAGGACTATGGCTACACCTTC
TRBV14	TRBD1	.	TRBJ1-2	CASSQDPRDRSGYTF	TGTGCCAGCAGCCAAGACCCCCGGGACAGAAGTGGCTACACCTTC
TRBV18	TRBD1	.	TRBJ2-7	CASSLRQGASEQYF	TGTGCCAGCTCACTCCGACAGGGGGCTAGCGAGCAGTACTTC
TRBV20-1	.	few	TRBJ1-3	CSARKGGSGNTIYF	TGCAGTGCTAGAAAGGGCGGCTCTGGAAACACCATATATTTT
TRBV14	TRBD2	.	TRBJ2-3	CASSQAAGVDTQYF	TGTGCCAGCAGCCAAGCGGCGGGAGTAGATACGCAGTATTTT
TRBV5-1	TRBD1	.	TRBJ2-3	CASSLEAGGDTDTQYF	TGCGCCAGCAGCTTGGAGGCAGGGGGTGACACAGATACGCAGTATTTT
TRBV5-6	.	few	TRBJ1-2	CASSSNGYGYTF	TGTGCCAGCAGCTCGAACGGCTATGGCTACACCTTC
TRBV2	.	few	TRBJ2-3	CASGERTRPTDTQYF	TGTGCCAGCGGGGAGAGGACCCGTCCCACAGATACGCAGTATTTT
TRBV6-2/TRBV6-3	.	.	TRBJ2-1	CASREMDRPNEQFF	TGTGCCAGCAGGGAGATGGACAGACCCAATGAGCAGTTCTTC
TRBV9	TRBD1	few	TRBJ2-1	CASSDGQGIYNEQFF	TGTGCCAGCAGCGACGGACAGGGCATCTACAATGAGCAGTTCTTC
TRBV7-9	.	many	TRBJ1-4	CASGTTNEKLFF	TGTGCCAGCGGGACAACTAATGAAAAACTGTTTTTT
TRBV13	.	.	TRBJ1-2	CASSLGIRGSWGGYTF	TGTGCCAGCAGCTTAGGAATCCGGGGCAGCTGGGGAGGCTACACCTTC
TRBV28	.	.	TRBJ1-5	CASTWGLFQPQHF	TGTGCCAGCACCTGGGGGTTATTTCAGCCCCAGCATTTT
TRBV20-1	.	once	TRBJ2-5	CSAATQETQYF	TGCAGTGCCGCAACTCAAGAGACCCAGTACTTC
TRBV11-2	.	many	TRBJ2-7	CASSLVEASYEQYF	TGTGCCAGCAGCTTAGTGGAGGCCTCCTACGAGCAGTACTTC
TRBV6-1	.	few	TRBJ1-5	CASSTVGVGNQPQHF	TGTGCCAGCAGTACGGTGGGGGTAGGGAATCAGCCCCAGCATTTT
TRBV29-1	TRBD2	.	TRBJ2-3	CSAAGTSGGTDTQYF	TGCAGCGCCGCGGGGACTAGCGGGGGCACAGATACGCAGTATTTT
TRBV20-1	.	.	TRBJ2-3	CSARPLPSTRENTDTQYF	TGCAGTGCTAGACCGCTCCCATCGACCAGGGAAAACACAGATACGCAGTATTTT
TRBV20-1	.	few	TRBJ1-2	CSATHPDNYGYTF	TGCAGTGCTACCCACCCGGACAACTATGGCTACACCTTC
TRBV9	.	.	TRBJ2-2	CASSVAGSGELFF	TGTGCCAGCAGCGTAGCAGGGTCCGGGGAGCTGTTTTTT
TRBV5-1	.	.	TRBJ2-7	CASSLGQSSSYEQYF	TGCGCCAGCAGCTTGGGTCAGAGCTCCTCCTACGAGCAGTACTTC
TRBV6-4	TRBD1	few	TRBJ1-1	CASIDRGRTEAFF	TGTGCCAGCATTGACAGGGGTCGGACTGAAGCTTTCTTT
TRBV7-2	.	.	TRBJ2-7	CASSESQREQYF	TGTGCCAGCAGCGAGTCCCAACGGGAGCAGTACTTC
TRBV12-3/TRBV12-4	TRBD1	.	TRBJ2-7	CASSFGTGTHEQYF	TGTGCCAGCAGTTTTGGGACAGGGACCCACGAGCAGTACTTC
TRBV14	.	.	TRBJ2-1	CASSQDSRAYLGNEQFF	TGTGCCAGCAGCCAAGATTCCCGGGCCTACCTGGGCAATGAGCAGTTCTTC
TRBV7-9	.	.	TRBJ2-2	CASSLAAGTNTGELFF	TGTGCCAGCAGCTTAGCTGCAGGGACGAACACCGGGGAGCTGTTTTTT
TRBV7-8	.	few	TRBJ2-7	CASSLVEGYLSAEQYF	TGTGCCAGCAGCTTAGTAGAGGGGTATTTGTCTGCCGAGCAGTACTTC
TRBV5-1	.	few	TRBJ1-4	CASSLEGGIGEKLFF	TGCGCCAGCAGCCTAGAGGGGGGGATCGGTGAAAAACTGTTTTTT
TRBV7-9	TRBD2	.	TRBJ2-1	CASSFSGGLNEQFF	TGTGCCAGCAGCTTTAGCGGGGGACTCAATGAGCAGTTCTTC
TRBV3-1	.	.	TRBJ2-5	CASSPGQFGWRTQYF	TGTGCCAGCAGCCCCGGCCAATTCGGATGGAGGACCCAGTACTTC
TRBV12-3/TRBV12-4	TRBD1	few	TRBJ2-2	CATTGGRPGRAGELFF	TGTGCCACCACAGGGGGACGCCCGGGGCGGGCCGGGGAGCTGTTTTTT
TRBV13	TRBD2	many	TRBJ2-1	CASSPRTSGSWNEQFF	TGTGCCAGCAGCCCGAGGACTAGCGGGAGTTGGAATGAGCAGTTCTTC